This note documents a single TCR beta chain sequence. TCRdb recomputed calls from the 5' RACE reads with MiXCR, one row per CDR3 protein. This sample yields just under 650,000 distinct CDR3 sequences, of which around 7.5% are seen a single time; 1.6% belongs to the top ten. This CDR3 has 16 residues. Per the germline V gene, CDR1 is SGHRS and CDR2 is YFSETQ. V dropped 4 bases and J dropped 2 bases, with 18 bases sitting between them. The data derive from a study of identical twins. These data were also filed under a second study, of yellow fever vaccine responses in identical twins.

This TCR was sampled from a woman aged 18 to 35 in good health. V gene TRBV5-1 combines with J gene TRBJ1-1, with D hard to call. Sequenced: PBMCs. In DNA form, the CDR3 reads TGCGCCAGCAGCCCAACTGGTGGAGGGCCTAACACTGAAGCTTTCTTT. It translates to CASSPTGGGPNTEAFF.